A single count supports the clone carrying this TCR beta chain. Antigen specificity is unknown. This record belongs to a study of T cell responses to AZD1222 COVID-19 vaccine. The protocol was immunoSEQ multiplex PCR, while the TCRdb copy is restricted to in-frame clones and leaves out a portion. This sample has just over 150,000 clones; roughly nine tenths occur once, and the top ten carry about 1.6%. Study conclusions and caveats: Variant regions that are unmutated are reportedly the target of nearly half of spike-specific TCRs. The breadth and depth of Spike-specific TCRs increased once two AZD1222 doses had been given.

Trimming took 6 bases from V and 4 from J, leaving 13 bases between them. The CDR3 loop spans 14 amino acids. Germline CDR1 LNHDA, CDR2 SQIVND (reference sequence). This chain uses TRBV19 with TRBJ1-5, with a weak D call TRBD1 (5 bases). This receptor was obtained from an adult who received the AZD1222 COVID-19 vaccine. The sample consisted of peripheral blood, taken 28 days after the second AZD1222 dose. The CDR3 DNA is TGTGCCAGTAGCGACCTTGGGGGTAATCAGCCCCAGCATTTT. This translates into CASSDLGGNQPQHF.